Following are 12 T cell receptor beta chains from one sample sequenced in a study of blood T cell repertoires in COVID-19. The method was immunoSEQ multiplex PCR; TCRdb's version includes in-frame clones alone and lacks a portion of them. The sample yields 180,000 or so clones, more than 75% seen once. Material for sequencing was PBMCs or T cells enriched from blood (not recorded which). The receptor set was obtained from a man aged 35-49 years with acute COVID-19.

V usage is TRBV23-1 and J usage is TRBJ2-3, with a weak D call TRBD1 (6 bases). TRBV23-1 is an open reading frame, and its role is uncertain. This CDR3 has 14 amino acids. Trimming took off 0 bases at V and 7 bases at J, with 11 bases between the two ends. The DNA for the CDR3 is TGCGCCAGCAGTCAATCGACAGGCCCCCATACGCAGTATTTT. It encodes CASSQSTGPHTQYF.

The J gene is TRBJ2-3, the V gene TRBV19; tentatively, D is TRBD2 (5 bases). Trimming cost V 0 bases and J 5 bases, with 18 bases left between them. The V gene's germline CDR1 is LNHDA and CDR2 SQIVND (reference sequence). The CDR3 covers 17 residues. CDR3 region: CASSIDRPLRLRDTQYF. The CDR3 bases are TGTGCCAGTAGTATAGATCGTCCCCTAAGACTACGAGATACGCAGTATTTT.

This clone occurred once. V and J are TRBV18 and TRBJ2-7; a possible D gene is TRBD1 (6 bases). Germline V gives CDR1 KGHSH, CDR2 LQKENI. V lost 3 bases, J lost 2 bases, and 14 bases lay in between. The length of the CDR3 is 15 residues. CDR3 bases: TGTGCCAGCTCACCCGGCGAGAAGGGGGCCTACGAGCAGTACTTC. Its protein product is CASSPGEKGAYEQYF. Full variable domain (missing parts from reference TRBV18 and TRBJ2-7): NAGVMQNPRHLVRRRGQEARLRCSPMKGHSHVYWYRQLPEEGLKFMVYLQKENIIDESGMPKERFSAEFPKEGPSILRIQQVVRGDSAAYFCASSPGEKGAYEQYFGPGTRLTVT.

This clone came up a few times. The chain uses TRBV2 and TRBJ1-1, with D maybe TRBD1 (5 bases). The CDR3 is made up of 16 amino acids. V was cut by 4 bases and J by 3 bases, with 18 bases left in between. Germline V gene lookup returns CDR1 SNHLY and CDR2 FYNNEI. The CDR3 loop reads CASSASRGKGYTEAFF. As DNA, the CDR3 is TGTGCCAGCAGTGCCTCAAGGGGAAAAGGTTACACTGAAGCTTTCTTT.

The rearrangement joins TRBV28 to TRBJ2-1, with D tentatively TRBD2 (6 bases). The V gene's germline CDR1 is MDHEN and CDR2 SYDVKM. Trimming removed 0 bases from V and 5 bases from J, with 8 bases in between. There are 14 residues in the CDR3. CDR3 region: CASSLWTGDNEQFF. Here the CDR3 DNA reads TGTGCCAGCAGTTTATGGACGGGGGACAATGAGCAGTTCTTC.

V gene TRBV2 combines with J gene TRBJ2-2; D might be TRBD1 (6 bases). V dropped 7 bases and J dropped 6 bases, with 12 bases sitting between them. Germline values: CDR1 SNHLY, CDR2 FYNNEI. The CDR3 is 13 amino acids. This CDR3 is CASNRERAGELFF. The DNA of the CDR3 is TGTGCCAGCAACAGGGAACGGGCCGGGGAGCTGTTTTTT.

The CDR3 region is CASSPGSTREQYF. CDR3 in DNA: TGTGCCAGCAGCCCGGGGTCTACTCGGGAGCAGTACTTC. The chain has TRBV28 and TRBJ2-7; D might be TRBD2 (5 bases). Germline V lookup: CDR1 MDHEN, CDR2 SYDVKM. V shed 6 bases and J shed 7 bases, with 16 bases lying between them. CDR3 length: 13 residues.

The chain carries TRBV5-1 and TRBJ2-1; 7 nucleotides agree with TRBD2. V gave up 5 bases and J gave up 10 bases; unmatched junction bases: 9. The CDR3 sequence is 13 residues long. Germline V gene lookup returns CDR1 SGHRS and CDR2 YFSETQ. CDR3 nucleotides: TGCGCCAGCAGTTGGGAGAGGGGAGGGGAGCAGTTCTTC. It specifies CASSWERGGEQFF. The variable domain in full, completed from reference TRBV5-1 and TRBJ2-1, reads KAGVTQTPRYLIKTRGQQVTLSCSPISGHRSVSWYQQTPGQGLQFLFEYFSETQRNKGNFPGRFSGRQFSNSRSEMNVSTLELGDSALYLCASSWERGGEQFFGPGTRLTVL.

The rearrangement links TRBV5-1 to TRBJ2-7; 8 bases are shared with TRBD1. J gave up 3 bases and V 0 bases, and 5 bases lay outside the gene matches. The germline V gene has CDR1 SGHRS and CDR2 YFSETQ. The CDR3 has 15 amino acids. As DNA, the CDR3 is TGCGCCAGCAGCTTGGTTGGGGACAGGCTCTACGAGCAGTACTTC. Its protein is CASSLVGDRLYEQYF.

This clone was counted only a few times. V usage is TRBV5-1 and J usage is TRBJ2-5, with 7 bases fitting TRBD2. The CDR3 is made up of 14 amino acids. The ends lost 0 bases at V and 5 bases at J; junction bases unmatched: 4. Germline CDR1 SGHRS, CDR2 YFSETQ. The CDR3 bases are TGCGCCAGCAGCTTGGGACTAGCCCTGGAGACCCAGTACTTC. Amino acid sequence: CASSLGLALETQYF.

The J gene is TRBJ1-1, the V gene TRBV28, with D perhaps TRBD1 (5 bases). Trimming removed 3 bases at V and 6 bases at J, with 11 bases between. CDR3 length: 13 residues. Germline CDR1 is MDHEN and CDR2 is SYDVKM. The CDR3: CASSFQGKAEAFF. In DNA, the CDR3 is TGTGCCAGCAGTTTCCAGGGAAAGGCTGAAGCTTTCTTT.

The chain has TRBV5-6 and TRBJ1-4; a possible D gene is TRBD1 (5 bases). Germline V gives CDR1 SGHDT, CDR2 YYEEEE. V was cut by 0 bases and J by 7 bases, with 19 bases left in between. The CDR3 runs to 17 residues. Written as DNA, the CDR3 is TGTGCCAGCAGCTTGGTGGGTACAGGCCTTCTTGGTGAAAAACTGTTTTTT. It yields the protein CASSLVGTGLLGEKLFF.